The entry below describes one T cell receptor (beta chain). Its cognate antigen is unknown. This sample is part of a study of CD8+ T cells in alopecia areata. Once RNA had been extracted, it was reverse transcribed into cDNA to act as the sequencing template. Generated by immunoSEQ multiplex PCR, the TCRdb table keeps only in-frame clones and is missing some. The sample carries about 76,000 clones, around two thirds recorded once. The sample's treatment: oral pan-JAK inhibitor, 5-10 mg twice daily. Per the germline V gene, CDR1 is ENHRY and CDR2 is SYGVKD. The CDR3 is made up of 17 amino acids. V lost 5 bases, J lost 7 bases, and 16 bases stayed unmatched. General study findings and limits: For patients receiving tofacitinib, scalp clonality and expanded CD8+ clones among the top 100 significantly decreased. A large proportion of expanded lesional clones were detected persisting in scalp and blood during tofacitinib.

V usage is TRBV10-3 and J usage is TRBJ1-5, with 8 bases that match TRBD1. This receptor was obtained from a human donor with alopecia areata. The sample here was CD8+ T cells sorted from blood, taken at week 24, from a patient treated with tofacitinib. CDR3 sequence reads: CAISHGDRGKRGQPQHF. The CDR3 nucleotides are TGTGCCATCAGTCATGGCGACAGGGGAAAAAGGGGCCAGCCCCAGCATTTT.